These T cell receptor beta chains were read from a single sample in a study of blood T cell repertoires in COVID-19. Repertoires were generated with immunoSEQ multiplex PCR, while TCRdb's copy carries only in-frame clones and drops some. Of about 330,000 clones in the sample, 89% were seen once. The sample comprised peripheral blood. These TCRs come from a man younger than 35 who had recovered from COVID-19. Both conserved end residues are trimmed from each CDR3. The D gene is left open where the match is weak.

v_call d_call cdr3_aa
TRBV5-6 TRBD1 ASNTGGQYGYT
TRBV3-1/TRBV3-2 NA ASSSSTSSYEQY
TRBV6-6 TRBD1 ASSSWTGAYEQY
TRBV6-6 NA ASSYSIFGPEQF
TRBV4-3 NA ASSQEAGMNTGELF
TRBV2 NA ASRVGRNTEAF
TRBV6-6 NA ASSYPDRDIY
TRBV3-1/TRBV3-2 NA ASSQSLVNNNEQF
TRBV18 NA ASSPFPGNGELF
TRBV18 NA ASPRTGGETNTGELF
TRBV10-2 NA ASRTLSGNTIY
TRBV4-1 NA ASSGFGTGGEKLF
TRBV5-1 TRBD2 ASSLGLAANNEQF
TRBV9 NA ASSVELAGEQF
TRBV5-8 NA ASSLEQGDYGYT
TRBV11-3 TRBD2 ASSLEASGARTSTDTQY
TRBV19 NA ASSRTDRYEQY
TRBV27 NA ASSFSLQGNTEAF
TRBV10-3 NA AISEPPGQSQETQY
TRBV4-2 TRBD2 ASSQGGAGSTDTQY
TRBV10-3 NA AGGGAGTEAF
TRBV3-1/TRBV3-2 TRBD2 ASSQVAGGPGDTQY
TRBV5-1 NA ASRNPGGATEAF
TRBV18 TRBD1 ASRQGHSSYNEQF
TRBV27 TRBD2 ASSHRLAGEGSYEQY
TRBV11-2 NA ASSLALGAVHNYEQY
TRBV4-3 TRBD1 ASSQEMRQGVDEQF
TRBV11-2 TRBD1 ASSSLDRGIGYEQY
TRBV5-1 TRBD1 ASSPTIGQGTLYGYT
TRBV7-9 NA ASSLVAGPRGEQF
TRBV2 NA ASSARGSGNTIY
TRBV25-1 TRBD1 ASRPAGQGVQPQH
TRBV19 NA ASSIGLGESNQPQH
TRBV9 NA ASSVSPLLVNNEQF
TRBV6-5 NA ASIFNREGGTEAF
TRBV4-1 TRBD1 ASSQETGAYYGYT
TRBV6-5 TRBD1 ASSYTRDSYGYT
TRBV5-8 NA ASSLGDSSIQETQY
TRBV21-1 NA ASSDWGDRAMNTEAF
TRBV6-5 TRBD1 ASGQGAEAF
TRBV5-4 NA ASSTKTVTQETQY
TRBV5-1 TRBD1 ASSLGQGINYGYT
TRBV4-1 TRBD1 ASSQAQGAGYGYT
TRBV18 NA ASSPRDPGSGNTIY
TRBV5-1 NA ASSLAQFSYNEQF
TRBV7-2 TRBD1 ASSFDRGLDEKLF
TRBV4-2 TRBD2 ASSQDLAGYTDTQY
TRBV19 NA ASRLGTNTEAF
TRBV24-1 TRBD2 ATSAGGPNYNEQF
TRBV27 TRBD2 ASSPGLAGSTDTQY
TRBV6-4 NA ASGGGFGGWSNYGYT
TRBV2 NA ASSEVEAPFGPQH
TRBV27 NA ASRLNRDTGELF
TRBV5-1 NA ASSLDGRGGYEQY